These 27 T cell receptor beta chains were sequenced from one sample in a study of CD8 T cells in ankylosing spondylitis. TCRdb redid the calling of the 5' RACE reads with MiXCR, one entry per CDR3 protein. Of under 200,000 distinct CDR3 sequences in the sample, around 9.6% were seen once. The sample comprised blood, either unsorted or a sorted T cell fraction (not recorded which). The receptors shown here come from a female donor with ankylosing spondylitis or in good health (not recorded which).

This chain connects TRBV9 to TRBJ2-2; D unclear. The CDR3 loop spans 13 amino acids. Germline V gene data show CDR1 as SGDLS and CDR2 as YYNGEE. Trimming removed 0 bases at V and 6 bases at J, with 6 bases between. Here the CDR3 reads CASSVGDSGELFF. In nucleotides, the CDR3 is TGTGCCAGCAGCGTAGGGGATTCCGGGGAGCTGTTTTTT.

This sequence joins TRBV7-9 and TRBJ1-1, with D possibly being TRBD1 (5 bases). The CDR3 covers 15 residues. V gave up 1 base and J gave up 6 bases, with 15 bases separating them. CDR1 is SEHNR and CDR2 is FQNEAQ in the germline V gene (reference sequence). The CDR3 loop reads CASSLGRGPLPEAFF. CDR3 nucleotide sequence: TGTGCCAGCAGCTTAGGTCGGGGACCACTACCTGAAGCTTTCTTT.

Ten or more counts support this clonotype. This CDR3 is CASSLGTAYNEQFF. In DNA, the CDR3 is TGTGCCAGCAGCTTGGGGACAGCGTACAATGAGCAGTTCTTC. V usage is TRBV11-1 and J usage is TRBJ2-1, with 7 bases aligning to TRBD1. V was clipped by 3 bases and J by 4 bases; unmatched bases: 3. The CDR3 runs to 14 residues. The germline V gene encodes CDR1 SGHAT and CDR2 FQDESV (reference sequence).

The V and J genes are TRBV7-2 and TRBJ2-7, with D possibly called TRBD1 or TRBD2 (5 bases each). This CDR3 has 15 amino acids. Trimming cost V 2 bases and J 2 bases, with 13 bases left between them. Germline V gene sequence: CDR1 SGHTA, CDR2 FQGNSA. Here the CDR3 DNA reads TGTGCCAGCAGCTTACTGGGGGAAAGAGCCTACGAGCAGTACTTC. As protein: CASSLLGERAYEQYF. The full variable domain, completed using reference TRBV7-2 and TRBJ2-7, is GAGVSQSPSNKVTEKGKDVELRCDPISGHTALYWYRQSLGQGLEFLIYFQGNSAPDKSGLPSDRFSAERTGGSVSTLTIQRTQQEDSAVYLCASSLLGERAYEQYFGPGTRLTVT.

The V call is TRBV15, the J call TRBJ2-1; possibly TRBD2 for D (5 bases). V was trimmed by 5 bases and J by 7 bases, leaving 9 bases between them. The germline CDR1 and CDR2 sequences are LNHNV and YYDKDF (reference sequence). The CDR3 runs 12 residues. The CDR3 DNA sequence: TGTGCCACCAGCCAACTAGTAAATGAGCAGTTCTTC. Amino acid sequence: CATSQLVNEQFF.

This clonotype has just a few counts. The genes are TRBV7-9 and TRBJ1-6; D is unclear. Trimming pared 0 bases from V and 7 bases from J, leaving 7 bases between. This CDR3 spans 14 amino acids. CDR1 is SEHNR, CDR2 FQNEAQ, per germline (reference sequence). This CDR3 reads CASSLAIGNSPLHF. For the CDR3, the DNA is TGTGCCAGCAGCTTAGCGATCGGGAATTCACCCCTCCACTTT.

The V gene is TRBV27, the J gene TRBJ2-2; TRBD2 matches 11 bases. The CDR3 consists of 16 residues. Trimming at V came to 6 bases and at J to 5 bases, leaving 8 bases not matched to a gene. Germline values: CDR1 MNHEY, CDR2 SMNVEV (reference sequence). The CDR3, as DNA: TGTGCCAGCAGCGTCACGGCTAGCGGGAGGACCGGGGAGCTGTTTTTT. Translating it yields CASSVTASGRTGELFF.

The V gene is TRBV9, the J gene TRBJ2-2; no firm D call. Germline loops: CDR1 SGDLS, CDR2 YYNGEE. V was cut by 4 bases and J by 4 bases, with 14 bases left in between. The CDR3 length is 15 residues. The CDR3 DNA sequence: TGTGCCAGCAGCCTAGAAGGGTACAGCACCGGGGAGCTGTTTTTT. The encoded protein is CASSLEGYSTGELFF. Filled out from reference TRBV9 and TRBJ2-2, the complete variable domain reads DSGVTQTPKHLITATGQRVTLRCSPRSGDLSVYWYQQSLDQGLQFLIQYYNGEERAKGNILERFSAQQFPDLHSELNLSSLELGDSALYFCASSLEGYSTGELFFGEGSRLTVL.

The V gene is TRBV12-3 or TRBV12-4, the J gene TRBJ2-1; 8 bases are a match to TRBD2. With V trimmed by 1 base and J by 4 bases, 3 bases remained unmatched. The CDR3 is made up of 15 amino acids. The CDR3 DNA reads TGTGCCAGCAGTTTAGGTGGACTAGCTTACAATGAGCAGTTCTTC. Encoded protein: CASSLGGLAYNEQFF.

The chain couples TRBV6-2 or TRBV6-3 to TRBJ1-1; no definite D call. This CDR3 region has 15 residues. Germline values: CDR1 MNHEY, CDR2 SVGEGT. V was cut by 2 bases and J by 0 bases, with 10 bases left in between. CDR3 sequence: CASSYPKGVNTEAFF. The CDR3 DNA reads as TGTGCCAGCAGTTACCCAAAGGGAGTGAACACTGAAGCTTTCTTT.

The chain recombines TRBV24-1 with TRBJ1-2, with 8 bases matching TRBD1. Germline V gene data show CDR1 as KGHDR and CDR2 as SFDVKD. V trimming: 3 bases; J trimming: 8 bases; junction bases outside the gene matches: 4. There are 13 residues in the CDR3. CDR3: CATSDPTGGGYTF. The CDR3 DNA reads as TGTGCCACCAGTGATCCTACAGGGGGAGGCTACACCTTC.

This clonotype was counted many times. The gene calls are TRBV12-3 or TRBV12-4 and TRBJ1-1; D unresolved. Trimming cost V 2 bases and J 0 bases, with 16 bases left between them. This CDR3 is built from 17 residues. CDR3 in amino acids: CASSLIWAADMNTEAFF. The CDR3 region has the DNA TGTGCCAGCAGTTTAATATGGGCAGCAGACATGAACACTGAAGCTTTCTTT.

This clonotype was counted many times. The chain couples TRBV12-3 or TRBV12-4 to TRBJ1-1; 7 bases match TRBD1. The CDR3 is made up of 12 amino acids. V dropped 6 bases and J dropped 4; count of bases not matched to a gene: 2. The CDR3 nucleotides are TGTGCCAGCAGACGACAGGGCACTGAAGCTTTCTTT. Its translation is CASRRQGTEAFF.

This clonotype occurred many times. The rearrangement links TRBV12-3 or TRBV12-4 to TRBJ2-1; 7 positions match TRBD2. The CDR3 sequence is 15 residues long. Trimming took 1 base from V and 0 from J; bases not matched to a gene: 0. CDR3 amino acids: CASSLGGSSYNEQFF. The CDR3 DNA reads TGTGCCAGCAGTTTAGGCGGGAGCTCCTACAATGAGCAGTTCTTC.

In this sample, this clonotype turned up many times. DNA of the CDR3: TGCGCCAGCAGCCAAGAGAATCTGCTCTCCGCGAACACCGGGGAGCTGTTTTTT. It specifies CASSQENLLSANTGELFF. The rearrangement joins TRBV4-3 to TRBJ2-2; D gene unclear. The CDR3 is 18 amino acids. Germline values: CDR1 LGHNA, CDR2 YSLEER. V was cut by 0 bases and J by 0 bases, with 14 bases left in between.

The DNA of the CDR3 is TGTGCCAGCAGCTTAGGGCGACAGGGGAGAAATACGCAGTATTTT. It encodes CASSLGRQGRNTQYF. V gene TRBV13 combines with J gene TRBJ2-3, with 8 bases that match TRBD1. V gave up 0 bases and J gave up 7 bases; unmatched junction bases: 6. From germline, CDR1 is PRHDT and CDR2 FYEKMQ (reference sequence). This CDR3 region has 15 residues.

The chain has TRBV4-1 and TRBJ1-1, with TRBD1 identical over 7 bases. Germline lookup yields CDR1 MGHRA and CDR2 YSYEKL. Trimming cost V 4 bases and J 5 bases; bases outside gene matches: 7. CDR3 size: 14 residues. CDR3 nucleotide sequence: TGCGCCAGCAGCCTCCCACAGGGGCGGACTGAAGCTTTCTTT. It yields the protein CASSLPQGRTEAFF.

This clonotype has a handful of counts. The chain employs TRBV28 and TRBJ2-7; D remains ambiguous. Between the trimmed V and J ends, which lost 2 bases and 2 bases, there was a span of 13 bases. Germline V gene lookup returns CDR1 MDHEN and CDR2 SYDVKM. The CDR3 runs to 15 residues. The CDR3 loop is CASSLRSSITYEQYF. The CDR3 DNA follows: TGTGCCAGCAGTTTACGATCGAGTATTACCTACGAGCAGTACTTC.

This clonotype occurred many times. CDR3 DNA: TGTGCCAGCAGCCAAGCGGGCAGCTCCTACAATGAGCAGTTCTTC. It translates to CASSQAGSSYNEQFF. V gene TRBV7-9 combines with J gene TRBJ2-1; D is possibly TRBD2 (6 bases). The V and J ends lost 5 bases and 0 bases respectively, with 11 bases between them. Germline V gene data show CDR1 as SEHNR and CDR2 as FQNEAQ (reference sequence). This CDR3 spans 15 amino acids.

The sample holds a few counts of this clonotype. The chain is built from TRBV4-1 and TRBJ2-5; 10 bases are a match to TRBD2. The J segment lost 5 bases and the V segment lost 0 bases, leaving 12 bases of the junction unmatched. The CDR3 has 18 residues. Germline V lookup: CDR1 MGHRA, CDR2 YSYEKL. The DNA of the CDR3 is TGCGCCAGCAGCCAAGACCTTCTAGCGGGAGTTGGAGGGGAGACCCAGTACTTC. Its protein product is CASSQDLLAGVGGETQYF.

This clonotype came up many times. The J gene is TRBJ1-5, the V gene TRBV7-9; D not certain. Germline V CDR1 and CDR2: SEHNR, FQNEAQ (reference sequence). CDR3 size: 12 residues. V lost 5 bases and J 4 bases, leaving 6 bases between the germline ends. This CDR3 is CASSIQNQPQHF. The CDR3 DNA reads TGTGCCAGCAGCATCCAAAATCAGCCCCAGCATTTT.

The rearrangement uses TRBV9 and TRBJ2-1; 10 bases map to TRBD1. The germline CDR1 and CDR2 sequences are SGDLS and YYNGEE. The CDR3 spans 15 residues. The junction had 1 base not matched to a gene; V was cut back by 0 bases and J by 4 bases. The CDR3 protein is CASSVGTGGYNEQFF. CDR3 coding DNA: TGTGCCAGCAGCGTAGGGACAGGGGGTTACAATGAGCAGTTCTTC. Based on the CDR3 plus reference TRBV9 and TRBJ2-1, the full variable domain is DSGVTQTPKHLITATGQRVTLRCSPRSGDLSVYWYQQSLDQGLQFLIQYYNGEERAKGNILERFSAQQFPDLHSELNLSSLELGDSALYFCASSVGTGGYNEQFFGPGTRLTVL.

The sample holds many counts of this clonotype. The chain recombines TRBV5-6 with TRBJ2-1; D gene uncertain. V was shortened by 5 bases and J by 1 base, with 13 bases between the two germline ends. In germline, CDR1 is SGHDT, CDR2 YYEEEE. The CDR3 runs 15 residues. The CDR3 bases are TGTGCCAGCAGTTCCGACTTTGTATCCTACAATGAGCAGTTCTTC. This encodes CASSSDFVSYNEQFF.

The chain has TRBV27 and TRBJ2-1; 11 bases match TRBD2. J lost 4 bases, V lost 4 bases, and 9 bases had no gene match. The CDR3 loop spans 17 amino acids. In germline, CDR1 is MNHEY, CDR2 SMNVEV (reference sequence). DNA for the CDR3: TGTGCCAGCAGTTGGGTGGGGCTAGCGGGAGGTTACAATGAGCAGTTCTTC. Translated, it gives CASSWVGLAGGYNEQFF.

This clonotype came up a few times. This chain joins TRBV5-1 and TRBJ2-1; D perhaps matches TRBD2 (6 bases). The CDR3 loop spans 14 amino acids. In germline, CDR1 is SGHRS, CDR2 YFSETQ. V was cut by 7 bases and J by 5 bases, with 16 bases left in between. The CDR3, as DNA: TGCGCCAGCGTTCGGAGGGACGGACACAATGAGCAGTTCTTC. As protein: CASVRRDGHNEQFF.

V usage is TRBV7-9 and J usage is TRBJ2-2, with TRBD2 matching 8 bases. CDR1 and CDR2 from the germline V gene are SEHNR and FQNEAQ (reference sequence). J gave up 7 bases and V 5 bases, and 9 bases lay outside the gene matches. The length of the CDR3 is 15 residues. The CDR3 DNA sequence: TGTGCCAGCAGCCCCGGGACTAGGGTTATCGGGGAGCTGTTTTTT. As protein: CASSPGTRVIGELFF.

V and J are TRBV5-1 and TRBJ2-1, with 7 bases aligning to TRBD2. The germline V gene encodes CDR1 SGHRS and CDR2 YFSETQ. The ends lost 4 bases at V and 2 bases at J; junction bases unmatched: 9. This CDR3 has 16 residues. As DNA, the CDR3 is TGCGCCAGCAGCCCCAAACTAGCGCCAGCCTACAATGAGCAGTTCTTC. Encoded protein: CASSPKLAPAYNEQFF.